This passage covers 21 T cell receptor beta chains from one sample sequenced in a study of CD8 T cells in Susac syndrome. With random hexamers, roughly 0.45 to 1 ug RNA was reverse transcribed. One entry per CDR3 protein, called by TCRdb with MiXCR from the immunoSEQ multiplex PCR reads. The sample lists tens of thousands of distinct CDR3 sequences, about 91% occurring once. Sequenced material: CD8+ T cells from PBMCs. All receptors come from a human donor with multiple sclerosis.

This clonotype was observed once. The V gene is TRBV6-5, the J gene TRBJ2-7; D is undetermined. Germline values: CDR1 MNHEY, CDR2 SVGAGI. CDR3 length: 14 amino acids. The V gene lost 5 bases and the J gene lost 1 base, with 12 bases spanning the gap. CDR3 DNA sequence: TGTGCCAGCAGTAATATGGGCCGATCCTACGAGCAGTACTTC. Translated: CASSNMGRSYEQYF.

V usage is TRBV27 and J usage is TRBJ2-2, with 7 bases that match TRBD1. V lost 1 base to trimming and J lost 0 bases; unmatched junction nucleotides: 17. CDR3 size: 21 residues. Germline V gene data show CDR1 as MNHEY and CDR2 as SMNVEV (reference sequence). The CDR3 region is CASSLWGQLALGGSNTGELFF. As DNA, the CDR3 is TGTGCCAGCAGTTTATGGGGACAGTTAGCCCTTGGTGGGTCGAACACCGGGGAGCTGTTTTTT.

CDR3: CASSLVANEQFF. The CDR3, as DNA: TGTGCCAGCAGCTTGGTGGCCAATGAGCAGTTCTTC. V and J are TRBV5-6 and TRBJ2-1; the D is unclear. Looked up from germline, CDR1 is SGHDT and CDR2 is YYEEEE. V was cut by 0 bases and J by 6 bases, with 4 bases left in between. The CDR3 length is 12 residues.

This clonotype appeared a few times. The chain employs TRBV4-1 and TRBJ2-5, with 7 nucleotides matching TRBD2. CDR3 length: 15 amino acids. V lost 0 bases and J lost 6; bases outside the gene matches: 7. Germline CDR1 reads MGHRA; CDR2 reads YSYEKL. The DNA of the CDR3 is TGCGCCAGCAGCCAAGAACCAGCGGGAACTCAGACCCAGTACTTC. Translating gives CASSQEPAGTQTQYF.

The V gene is TRBV5-4, the J gene TRBJ2-5; D unclear. Germline V gives CDR1 SGHNT, CDR2 YYREEE (reference sequence). CDR3 length equals 14 residues. V lost 7 bases and J lost 5, with 18 bases in between. In nucleotides, the CDR3 is TGTGCCAGCCGAGGAACTGGGCCAAGGGAGACCCAGTACTTC. Protein: CASRGTGPRETQYF.

V gene TRBV4-1 combines with J gene TRBJ2-1; 7 bases map to TRBD2. Trimming removed 1 base from V and 6 bases from J; junction bases left unmatched: 9. The germline V gene has CDR1 MGHRA and CDR2 YSYEKL. The CDR3 is 16 residues long. The CDR3 sequence is CASSQVPGGSANEQFF. For the CDR3, the DNA is TGCGCCAGCAGCCAAGTCCCGGGCGGGAGTGCCAATGAGCAGTTCTTC.

The chain carries TRBV7-9 and TRBJ1-1; 7 positions agree with TRBD1. V lost 3 bases, J lost 1 base, and 2 bases stayed unmatched. CDR3 size: 14 residues. Germline V lookup: CDR1 SEHNR, CDR2 FQNEAQ (reference sequence). Written as DNA, the CDR3 is TGTGCCAGCAGCTTCACAGGGGAGAACACTGAAGCTTTCTTT. Its translation is CASSFTGENTEAFF.

The chain combines TRBV6-6 with TRBJ2-5; unclear D gene. CDR1 is MNHNY, CDR2 SVGAGI, per germline (reference sequence). V was clipped by 0 bases and J by 5 bases, with 13 bases between them. CDR3 size: 15 residues. The CDR3 DNA reads as TGTGCCAGCAGTTACTCCCAGGAAAAGTGGGAGACCCAGTACTTC. As protein: CASSYSQEKWETQYF.

This clonotype was found once. The chain has TRBV20-1 and TRBJ2-7, with no clear D. The CDR3 is made up of 10 amino acids. V gave up 6 bases and J gave up 3 bases, with 6 bases separating them. In germline, CDR1 is DFQATT, CDR2 SNEGSKA (reference sequence). CDR3 bases: TGCAGTGCCGGCGGCTACGAGCAGTACTTC. It encodes CSAGGYEQYF.

The CDR3 protein is CASALGGQGKNIQYF. Written as DNA, the CDR3 is TGTGCCAGCGCCCTAGGGGGCCAGGGGAAAAACATTCAGTACTTC. The chain has TRBV27 and TRBJ2-4; the match to TRBD1 covers 7 bases. CDR3 size: 15 residues. V trimming: 8 bases; J trimming: 4 bases; junction bases outside the gene matches: 11. CDR1 is MNHEY, CDR2 SMNVEV, per germline (reference sequence).

The V gene is TRBV10-1, the J gene TRBJ2-5, with 8 positions matching TRBD2. The germline gives CDR1 WNHNN, CDR2 SYGVQD (reference sequence). The CDR3 has 22 amino acids. J was trimmed by 5 bases and V by 10 bases; bases with no gene match: 36. CDR3 amino acids: CAISPACRLRCSPCGGKETQYF. DNA for the CDR3: TGCGCCATTTCCCCAGCATGCCGACTGCGATGTAGCCCTTGCGGGGGGAAGGAGACCCAGTACTTC.

The rearrangement links TRBV4-3 to TRBJ2-5, with TRBD1 as a possible D gene (5 bases). Germline V lookup: CDR1 LGHNA, CDR2 YSLEER. V was pared by 0 bases and J by 5 bases, with 7 bases between. The CDR3 totals 13 residues. The CDR3 region has the DNA TGCGCCAGCAGCCAAGATAAGGGGGAGACCCAGTACTTC. Its protein product is CASSQDKGETQYF.

This chain connects TRBV12-3 or TRBV12-4 to TRBJ1-1; 8 bases match TRBD1. The CDR3 is made up of 12 amino acids. J lost 8 bases, V lost 4 bases, and 3 bases had no gene match. The CDR3 spells CASSWTGLEAFF. As DNA, the CDR3 is TGTGCCAGCAGTTGGACAGGGCTGGAAGCTTTCTTT.

This clonotype was seen only once. This sequence joins TRBV27 and TRBJ2-7, with a weak D call TRBD2 (6 bases). The germline V gene encodes CDR1 MNHEY and CDR2 SMNVEV (reference sequence). V was shortened by 11 bases and J by 3 bases, with 17 bases between the two germline ends. The CDR3 has 13 amino acids. The CDR3 DNA reads TGTGCCGCCGCGGGCGGGATTAACTACGAGCAGTACTTC. Translated: CAAAGGINYEQYF.

The V gene is TRBV12-3 or TRBV12-4, the J gene TRBJ1-4; D gene unclear. With 6 bases removed from V and 5 bases from J, the gap between germline ends came to 13 bases. This CDR3 is 14 amino acids long. The CDR3, as DNA: TGTGCCAGCAGAAAACAGTACACCAATGAAAAACTGTTTTTT. Amino acids: CASRKQYTNEKLFF.

This clonotype was seen just once. This chain connects TRBV20-1 to TRBJ2-3; 11 bases match TRBD2. Looked up from germline, CDR1 is DFQATT and CDR2 is SNEGSKA (reference sequence). The CDR3 is 18 amino acids. V lost 0 bases to trimming and J lost 4 bases; unmatched junction nucleotides: 12. CDR3 protein: CSARDESSGGLAADTQYF. DNA of the CDR3: TGCAGTGCTAGAGACGAGTCTAGCGGGGGGTTGGCGGCAGATACGCAGTATTTT.

V and J are TRBV4-3 and TRBJ1-5, with a tentative D call TRBD1 (6 bases). The V end was cut by 0 bases, the J end by 2 bases, with 11 bases between. The CDR3 covers 16 residues. Germline loops: CDR1 LGHNA, CDR2 YSLEER. The CDR3 nucleotides read TGCGCCAGCAGCCAAGAAGGGGGGCTGGGCAATCAGCCCCAGCATTTT. It encodes CASSQEGGLGNQPQHF.

This chain links TRBV9 with TRBJ2-1, with a possible D match to TRBD2 (6 bases). Germline CDR1 reads SGDLS; CDR2 reads YYNGEE. The CDR3 loop spans 16 amino acids. V was trimmed by 4 bases and J by 0 bases, leaving 14 bases between them. The CDR3 loop reads CASSITSQSSYNEQFF. The CDR3 DNA reads TGTGCCAGCAGCATAACTAGCCAGAGCTCCTACAATGAGCAGTTCTTC.

V and J are TRBV30 and TRBJ2-7; 9 positions match TRBD1. J was trimmed by 3 bases and V by 2 bases; bases with no gene match: 14. The CDR3 has 17 amino acids. Germline values: CDR1 GTSNPN, CDR2 SVGIG (reference sequence). CDR3 protein: CAWSPTPWTGESYEQYF. The CDR3 bases are TGTGCCTGGAGTCCTACCCCATGGACAGGGGAGAGCTACGAGCAGTACTTC.

The rearrangement uses TRBV4-1 and TRBJ2-1; D unclear. The CDR3 extends over 18 amino acids. Germline loops: CDR1 MGHRA, CDR2 YSYEKL. Trimming took 1 base from V and 6 from J, leaving 22 bases between them. CDR3 nucleotide sequence: TGCGCCAGCAGCCAAGTTCCGGATACCCCTCAACCTTCCAATGAGCAGTTCTTC. This encodes CASSQVPDTPQPSNEQFF.

The chain uses TRBV5-4 and TRBJ2-7; 12 bases map to TRBD2. Germline V lookup: CDR1 SGHNT, CDR2 YYREEE (reference sequence). The CDR3 runs 15 residues. V gave up 5 bases and J gave up 4 bases; unmatched junction bases: 7. CDR3 loop: CASRSSTSGRYEQYF. The DNA of the CDR3 is TGTGCCAGCAGGTCCTCGACTAGCGGGAGATACGAGCAGTACTTC.